The next 22 T cell receptor beta chains were all read from a single sample in a study of blood T cells in healthy people across ages. Through a sample-barcoded 5' primer and a J-beta primer mix, a second PCR was run for 7 to 11 cycles. Each CDR3 protein is one row after TCRdb ran MiXCR on the 5' RACE reads. The data contain 760,000 or so distinct CDR3 sequences, approximately 25% of them singletons. A further study also used this sample, focusing on T cells of mothers and their children.

Sequencing was carried out using blood. Every receptor here comes from a boy between 10 and 17 years old in good health.

The rearrangement joins TRBV20-1 to TRBJ2-4; D call uncertain. The germline gives CDR1 DFQATT, CDR2 SNEGSKA (reference sequence). V lost 5 bases and J lost 2, with 10 bases in between. The CDR3 consists of 13 residues. Written as DNA, the CDR3 is TGCAGTGCTGTGGACGGCCCCAAAAACATTCAGTACTTC. It codes for CSAVDGPKNIQYF.

This clonotype was recorded a few times. J is TRBJ2-5 and V is TRBV3-1; D is uncertain. Trimming took 0 bases from V and 7 from J, leaving 12 bases between them. Germline lookup yields CDR1 LGHDT and CDR2 YNNKEL (reference sequence). This CDR3 comprises 14 residues. The CDR3 reads CASSQDDLGVTQYF. Written as DNA, the CDR3 is TGTGCCAGCAGCCAAGATGACCTAGGAGTGACCCAGTACTTC.

The sample holds one count of this clonotype. The V gene is TRBV3-1, the J gene TRBJ2-5; 7 positions agree with TRBD2. The J call may not be correct, given that the DNA end is closer to TRBJ2-1. Germline CDR1 and CDR2: LGHDT and YNNKEL (reference sequence). There are 18 residues in the CDR3. CDR3 protein: CASSQVAGVDYILDEQFF. The CDR3 region has the DNA TGTGCCAGCAGCCAAGTTGCGGGAGTAGATTATATATTAGATGAGCAGTTCTTC.

The genes are TRBV7-3 and TRBJ2-2; D possibly matches TRBD1 or TRBD2 (6 bases each). This CDR3 is 15 amino acids long. The germline gives CDR1 SGHTA, CDR2 FQGTGA. Trimming removed 5 bases from V and 4 bases from J, with 14 bases in between. The CDR3 spells CASSPFGGGTGELFF. The CDR3 nucleotides are TGTGCCAGCAGCCCCTTCGGAGGGGGCACCGGGGAGCTGTTTTTT.

The table lists this clonotype with a few counts. The chain uses TRBV5-1 and TRBJ2-3; no clear D. V was cut by 3 bases and J by 1 base, with 9 bases left in between. This CDR3 comprises 14 residues. The V gene's germline CDR1 is SGHRS and CDR2 YFSETQ. CDR3 amino acids: CASSSDVRTDTQYF. In DNA, the CDR3 is TGCGCCAGCAGCTCGGACGTTCGCACAGATACGCAGTATTTT.

This clonotype was counted only a few times. The chain employs TRBV9 and TRBJ1-5; D uncertain. This CDR3 region has 15 residues. The germline V and J ends were trimmed by 0 bases and 8 bases, with 15 bases remaining between them. The germline gives CDR1 SGDLS, CDR2 YYNGEE. CDR3 DNA: TGTGCCAGCAGCGTAGGAGGAGGGAATAGGGAGCCCCAGCATTTT. Protein sequence: CASSVGGGNREPQHF.

This sequence joins TRBV20-1 and TRBJ2-7; 13 bases are shared with TRBD2. Germline V CDR1 and CDR2: DFQATT, SNEGSKA (reference sequence). With 3 bases clipped from V and 4 bases from J, the junction kept 12 bases outside the gene matches. The CDR3 is 17 residues long. This CDR3 is CSASAGLAGDPTYEQYF. CDR3 DNA: TGCAGTGCTAGCGCAGGACTAGCGGGGGACCCGACTTACGAGCAGTACTTC.

The rearrangement links TRBV10-3 to TRBJ2-7; D is unclear. Looked up from germline, CDR1 is ENHRY and CDR2 is SYGVKD. V lost 5 bases, J lost 5 bases, and 10 bases lay in between. This CDR3 is 12 amino acids long. Written as DNA, the CDR3 is TGTGCCATCAGTAGGTACCTCCACGAGCAGTACTTC. Translation gives CAISRYLHEQYF.

Many counts were recorded for this clonotype. The chain has TRBV29-1 and TRBJ2-7, with D unclear. Germline V gives CDR1 SQVTM, CDR2 ANQGSEA. V was cut by 4 bases and J by 0 bases, with 7 bases left in between. The CDR3 totals 12 residues. CDR3 region: CSVGQNSYEQYF. The CDR3 DNA reads TGCAGCGTTGGCCAGAACTCCTACGAGCAGTACTTC.

V usage is TRBV3-1 and J usage is TRBJ2-1, with 11 positions matching TRBD1. Matching the DNA end better, TRBJ2-7 makes the J call doubtful. The germline V gene encodes CDR1 LGHDT and CDR2 YNNKEL (reference sequence). The CDR3 has 15 amino acids. Written as DNA, the CDR3 is TGTGCCAGCAGCCAGGGGACAGGGGGACCTGACGAGCAGTACTTC. As protein: CASSQGTGGPDEQYF.

V gene TRBV25-1 combines with J gene TRBJ1-3; D perhaps matches TRBD1 (5 bases). The CDR3 length is 17 residues. V lost 4 bases and J 0 bases, leaving 16 bases between the germline ends. Germline values: CDR1 MGHDK, CDR2 SYGVNS. CDR3 coding DNA: TGTGCCAGCAGTGGACAAGGTGGACAACCCTCTGGAAACACCATATATTTT. It is translated as CASSGQGGQPSGNTIYF. The variable domain in full, completed from reference TRBV25-1 and TRBJ1-3, reads EADIYQTPRYLVIGTGKKITLECSQTMGHDKMYWYQQDPGMELHLIHYSYGVNSTEKGDLSSESTVSRIRTEHFPLTLESARPSHTSQYLCASSGQGGQPSGNTIYFGEGSWLTVV.

The chain has TRBV15 and TRBJ2-1; 7 bases fit TRBD2. The J call is in doubt because the DNA end fits TRBJ2-5 better. Germline CDR1 and CDR2: LNHNV and YYDKDF (reference sequence). The CDR3 loop spans 16 amino acids. The CDR3 nucleotides are TGTGCCACCAGCAGAGATCGCGCGGGGGTATTGGCGACCCAGTACTTC. As protein: CATSRDRAGVLATQYF.

The chain is built from TRBV11-2 and TRBJ1-1; D gene unclear. Looked up from germline, CDR1 is SGHAT and CDR2 is FQNNGV. Between the trimmed V and J ends, which lost 1 base and 0 bases, there was a span of 6 bases. This CDR3 is built from 14 residues. CDR3 nucleotides: TGTGCCAGCAGCTTAGTGTTCATGAACACTGAAGCTTTCTTT. This sequence encodes CASSLVFMNTEAFF.

There are a few counts of this clonotype. The V and J genes are TRBV20-1 and TRBJ2-5, with unresolved D. Germline CDR1 reads DFQATT; CDR2 reads SNEGSKA (reference sequence). Trimming stripped 6 bases from V and 1 base from J, with 18 bases between. The CDR3 runs to 15 residues. As DNA, the CDR3 is TGCAGTGCGACGAAGGCCCCAGGTTTCCAAGAGACCCAGTACTTC. The encoded protein is CSATKAPGFQETQYF.

The V and J genes are TRBV4-1 and TRBJ2-7; TRBD2 might be the D (5 bases). V gave up 0 bases and J gave up 1 base, with 13 bases separating them. The length of the CDR3 is 16 residues. Per germline, CDR1 MGHRA and CDR2 YSYEKL. CDR3 loop: CASSQEGSGDSYEQYF. CDR3 coding DNA: TGCGCCAGCAGCCAAGAAGGGAGTGGGGATTCCTACGAGCAGTACTTC.

This clonotype was seen more than once but under ten times. The genes are TRBV28 and TRBJ2-5; 9 bases align to TRBD2. Germline CDR1 and CDR2: MDHEN and SYDVKM. V shed 7 bases, J shed 2 bases, and the junction held 8 bases outside the gene matches. This CDR3 has 15 residues. The chain's CDR3 is CASIRTSELQETQYF. CDR3 in DNA: TGTGCCAGCATAAGGACTAGCGAGTTACAAGAGACCCAGTACTTC. Full variable domain (missing parts from reference TRBV28 and TRBJ2-5): DVKVTQSSRYLVKRTGEKVFLECVQDMDHENMFWYRQDPGLGLRLIYFSYDVKMKEKGDIPEGYSVSREKKERFSLILESASTNQTSMYLCASIRTSELQETQYFGPGTRLLVL.

The count of this clonotype is one. The V and J genes are TRBV12-3 or TRBV12-4 and TRBJ2-1; unclear D gene. CDR3 length: 14 residues. With 3 bases removed from V and 5 bases from J, the gap between germline ends came to 11 bases. The CDR3 is CASSFYGQNNEQFF. In DNA form, the CDR3 reads TGTGCCAGCAGTTTCTACGGGCAGAACAATGAGCAGTTCTTC.

This clonotype was detected only a few times. The rearrangement links TRBV13 to TRBJ2-5; D possibly corresponds to TRBD1 (6 bases). The J call may not be correct, given that the DNA end is closer to TRBJ2-7. Germline V lookup: CDR1 PRHDT, CDR2 FYEKMQ (reference sequence). The length of the CDR3 is 14 residues. CDR3 loop: CASSLSRGGYEQYF. DNA of the CDR3: TGTGCCAGCAGCTTAAGCAGGGGTGGTTACGAGCAGTACTTC.

This clonotype was seen a few times. An end of the junction differs from the germline gene, which may be a read error. The rearrangement links TRBV29-1 to TRBJ1-5; D is unresolved. CDR1 and CDR2 (germline): SQVTM, ANQGSEA. This CDR3 is built from 15 residues. The CDR3 sequence: CGVVSASAGNQPQHF. In DNA form, the CDR3 reads TGCGGCGTTGTGTCTGCCTCGGCCGGCAATCAGCCCCAGCATTTT.

The chain uses TRBV12-3 or TRBV12-4 and TRBJ2-3; D unresolved. The CDR3 is made up of 14 amino acids. The V end lost 6 bases, the J end lost 4 bases, and 14 bases lay between the germline ends. The CDR3 coding sequence is TGTGCCAGCAGACCCGGGCTGCCGCCAGATACGCAGTATTTT. It yields the protein CASRPGLPPDTQYF.

The chain combines TRBV6-1 with TRBJ2-7; 10 bases are shared with TRBD2. Per the germline V gene, CDR1 is MNHNS and CDR2 is SASEGT. V was clipped by 2 bases and J by 4 bases; unmatched bases: 8. This CDR3 has 16 amino acids. CDR3 sequence: CASSELELAGRYEQYF. The DNA for the CDR3 is TGTGCCAGCAGTGAACTTGAACTAGCGGGACGGTACGAGCAGTACTTC.

This clonotype was found a few times. The rearrangement links TRBV20-1 to TRBJ1-1; D might be TRBD1 (5 bases). CDR1 is DFQATT and CDR2 is SNEGSKA in the germline V gene (reference sequence). The V and J ends lost 0 bases and 1 base respectively, with 9 bases between them. This CDR3 has 14 residues. The CDR3 spells CSAREGQKNTEAFF. In DNA, the CDR3 is TGCAGTGCTAGAGAGGGGCAGAAGAACACTGAAGCTTTCTTT.